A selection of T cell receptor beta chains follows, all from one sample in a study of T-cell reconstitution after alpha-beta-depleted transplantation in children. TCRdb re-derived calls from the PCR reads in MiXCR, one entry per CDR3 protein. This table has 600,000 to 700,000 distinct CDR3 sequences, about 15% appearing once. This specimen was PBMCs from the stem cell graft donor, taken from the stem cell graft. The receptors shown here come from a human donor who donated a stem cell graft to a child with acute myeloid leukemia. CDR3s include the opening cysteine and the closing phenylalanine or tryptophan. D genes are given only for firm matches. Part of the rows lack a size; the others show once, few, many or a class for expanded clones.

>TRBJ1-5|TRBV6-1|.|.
TGTGCCAGCAGGGCGAGGAACCTACGGTATAGCAATCAGCCCCAGCATTTT
CASRARNLRYSNQPQHF
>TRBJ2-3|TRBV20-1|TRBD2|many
TGCAGTGCAGGCCCCACTAGCGGGGGGTTTGCAGATACGCAGTATTTT
CSAGPTSGGFADTQYF
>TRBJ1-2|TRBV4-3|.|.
TGCGCCAGCAGCCAAGATCTAGAGTTGTGGGGCTACACCTTC
CASSQDLELWGYTF
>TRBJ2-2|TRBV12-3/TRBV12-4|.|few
TGTGCCAGCAGTCCACAGGGTTTCACCGGGGAGCTGTTTTTT
CASSPQGFTGELFF
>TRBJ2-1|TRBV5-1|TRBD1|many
TGCGCCAGCAGCTTGGCCTTAGGTGACAGGGTAACCTACAATGAGCAGTTCTTC
CASSLALGDRVTYNEQFF
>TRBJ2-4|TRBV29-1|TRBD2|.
TGCAGCGTCGCGAGCGGGGATCTTGGCAACATTCAGTACTTC
CSVASGDLGNIQYF
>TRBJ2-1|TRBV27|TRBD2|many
TGTGCCAGCAGTTTTGGGACTAGCGGGGGGCTCAATGAGCAGTTCTTC
CASSFGTSGGLNEQFF
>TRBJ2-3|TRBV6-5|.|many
TGTGCCAGCAGTTACTCTGGCGGCCCCACAGATACGCAGTATTTT
CASSYSGGPTDTQYF
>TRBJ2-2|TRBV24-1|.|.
TGTGCCACCAGTGATCACGACCGGACCGGGGAGCTGTTTTTT
CATSDHDRTGELFF
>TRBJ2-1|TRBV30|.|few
TGTGCCTGGAGTAGTTCCTACCTTGAGCAGTTCTTC
CAWSSSYLEQFF
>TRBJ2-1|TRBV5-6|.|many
TGTGCCAGCAGCAAGAAGGGGTACTGGTTCTTC
CASSKKGYWFF
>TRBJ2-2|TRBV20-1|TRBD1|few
TGCAGTGCTTCAGGGGGCGCGTACACCGGGGAGCTGTTTTTT
CSASGGAYTGELFF
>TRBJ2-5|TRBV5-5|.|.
TGTGCCAGCAGCCAGAGGGGTCAAACAGAGACCCAGTACTTC
CASSQRGQTETQYF
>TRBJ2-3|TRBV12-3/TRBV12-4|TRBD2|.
TGTGCCAGCAGACTAGCGGGGCCCCGAGATACGCAGTATTTT
CASRLAGPRDTQYF
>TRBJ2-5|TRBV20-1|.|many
TGCAGTGCACCGCGCCCGGGACTCAGAGGGGAGACCCAGTACTTC
CSAPRPGLRGETQYF
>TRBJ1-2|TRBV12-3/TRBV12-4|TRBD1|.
TGTGCCAGCATTGGACAGGGGGAGAATGGCTACACCTTC
CASIGQGENGYTF
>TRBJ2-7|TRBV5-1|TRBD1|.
TGCGCCAGCAGCTCCGGGACAGGGCTTAGCTCCTACGAGCAGTACTTC
CASSSGTGLSSYEQYF
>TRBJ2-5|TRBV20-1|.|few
TGCAGTGCTAGCCCCGGGGACCGATTTGAAGAGACCCAGTACTTC
CSASPGDRFEETQYF
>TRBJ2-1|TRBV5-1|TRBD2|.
TGCGCCAGCAGCTTCGGGCTGAGCGGGGGGGTTCGAAATGAGCAGTTCTTC
CASSFGLSGGVRNEQFF
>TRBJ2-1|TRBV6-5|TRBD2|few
TGTGCCAGCAGTTACGGGACTAGCGTGTACAATGAGCAGTTCTTC
CASSYGTSVYNEQFF
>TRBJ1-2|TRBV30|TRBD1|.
TGTGCCTGGAATCTAGGACAGGGGGCTGGCTACACCTTC
CAWNLGQGAGYTF
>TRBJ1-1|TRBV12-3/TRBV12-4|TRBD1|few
TGTGCCAGCTTTGACAGGGGGAAGTCTGAAGCTTTCTTT
CASFDRGKSEAFF
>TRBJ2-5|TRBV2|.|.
TGTGCCAGCAAGGCTAGGCAAGAGACCCAGTACTTC
CASKARQETQYF
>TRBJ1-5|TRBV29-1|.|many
TGCAGCGTTGAAGGGGATAGCAATCAGCCCCAGCATTTT
CSVEGDSNQPQHF
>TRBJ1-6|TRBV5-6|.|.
TGTGCCAGCAGCTTCTTAAGCTCCTATAATTCACCCCTCCACTTT
CASSFLSSYNSPLHF
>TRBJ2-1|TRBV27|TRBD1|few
TGTGCCAGCAGTTCGGACAGGGGGCCGGGGTACAATGAGCAGTTCTTC
CASSSDRGPGYNEQFF
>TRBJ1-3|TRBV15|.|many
TGTGCCACCAGCAGAGGGGACACCATATATTTT
CATSRGDTIYF
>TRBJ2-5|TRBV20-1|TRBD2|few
TGCTGTGCTAGTGGACTAGCGGGGGATGGAGAGGAGACCCAGTACTTC
CCASGLAGDGEETQYF
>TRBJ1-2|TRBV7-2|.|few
TGTGCCAGCAGCCGGCCCAGCAGCCGACAGAGCTACACCTTC
CASSRPSSRQSYTF
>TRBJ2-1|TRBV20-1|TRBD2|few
TGCGGAGGTATAGCGGGGGATTACAATGAGCAGTTCTTC
CGGIAGDYNEQFF
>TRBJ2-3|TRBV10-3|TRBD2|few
TGTGCCATCAGTGAGCTGGCTAGCGGGGGTACGCAGTATTTT
CAISELASGGTQYF
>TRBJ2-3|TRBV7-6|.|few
TGTGCCAGCAGCTTGCGGCCTGGATACGCAGATACGCAGTATTTT
CASSLRPGYADTQYF
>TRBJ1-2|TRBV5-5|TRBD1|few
TGTGCCAGCAGCCCGCAGCTGACAGGGAAAAACTATGGCTACACCTTC
CASSPQLTGKNYGYTF
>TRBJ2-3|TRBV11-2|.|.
TGTGCCAGCAGCTTACAACCGACAGGAGATACGCAGTATTTT
CASSLQPTGDTQYF
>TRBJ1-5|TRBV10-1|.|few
TGCGCCAGCAGTGAGTTTAGGAATCAGCCCCAGCATTTT
CASSEFRNQPQHF
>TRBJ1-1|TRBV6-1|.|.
TGTGCCAGCAGTGAGTTCAAGGGCTACACTGAAGCTTTCTTT
CASSEFKGYTEAFF
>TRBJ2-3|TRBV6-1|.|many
TGTGCCAGCAGGAACTCTTTGGGGGATACGCAGTATTTT
CASRNSLGDTQYF
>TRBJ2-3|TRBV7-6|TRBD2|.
TGTGCCAGCAGCCCGACGACTAGCGGGGGTGATACGCAGTATTTT
CASSPTTSGGDTQYF
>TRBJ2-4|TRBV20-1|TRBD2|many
TGCAGTGCTAGTCCCGGGACTAGCGGGCGGAACATTCAGTACTTC
CSASPGTSGRNIQYF
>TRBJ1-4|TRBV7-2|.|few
TGTGCCAGCAGCTTGGGGGTCGGGCAGTATGAAAAACTGTTTTTT
CASSLGVGQYEKLFF
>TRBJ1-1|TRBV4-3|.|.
TGCGCCAGCAGCCAAGATAGGGAAATTTCTGAAGCTTTCTTT
CASSQDREISEAFF
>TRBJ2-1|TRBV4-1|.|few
TGCGCCAGCAGCCAAGGAGAGCGGGCCCTCTCCTACAATGAGCAGTTCTTC
CASSQGERALSYNEQFF
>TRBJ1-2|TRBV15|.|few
TGTGCCACCAGCAGAGATCTCATCCGGGACATAGCTAACTATGGCTACACCTTC
CATSRDLIRDIANYGYTF
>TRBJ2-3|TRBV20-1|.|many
TGCAGTGCTCTAGGAGTTACTAGCACAGATACGCAGTATTTT
CSALGVTSTDTQYF
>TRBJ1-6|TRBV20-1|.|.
TGCAGTGCGGAAGGGGAGGATAATTCACCCCTCCACTTT
CSAEGEDNSPLHF
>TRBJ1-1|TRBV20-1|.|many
TGCAGTGCTTTGGACGTGGGCGCTTTCTTT
CSALDVGAFF
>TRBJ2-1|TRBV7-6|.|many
TGTGCCAGCAGCGGCGGGACGGCCTACAATGAGCAGTTCTTC
CASSGGTAYNEQFF
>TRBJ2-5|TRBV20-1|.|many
TGCAGCTCAATGACTTCCGAGGATGCGACCCAGTACTTC
CSSMTSEDATQYF
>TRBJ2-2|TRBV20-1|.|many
TGCAGTGCTAGAGAATGGATGAAGACCGGGGAGCTGTTTTTT
CSAREWMKTGELFF
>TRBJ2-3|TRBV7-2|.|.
TGTGCCAGCAGCTTAGCGCATTGGCAGGTCACAGATACGCAGTATTTT
CASSLAHWQVTDTQYF
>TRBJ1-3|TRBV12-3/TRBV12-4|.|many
TGTGCCAGCAGTCGTCGAGGAGGTTCTGGAAACACCATATATTTT
CASSRRGGSGNTIYF
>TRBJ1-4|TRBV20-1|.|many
TGCAGTGCAGGGGTCCGGGAGAATGAAAAACTGTTTTTT
CSAGVRENEKLFF
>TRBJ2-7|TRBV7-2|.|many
TGTGCCAGCAGCCAAACGACAGGCCCCTACGAGCAGTACTTC
CASSQTTGPYEQYF
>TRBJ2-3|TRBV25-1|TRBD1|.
TGTGCCAGCAGTGAAGAACAGGGGTCAAGGGATACGCAGTATTTT
CASSEEQGSRDTQYF
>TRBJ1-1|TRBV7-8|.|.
TGTGCCAGCACCCCTAGGAGGGCTCAGGGAGGACGCGCTGAAGCTTTCTTT
CASTPRRAQGGRAEAFF
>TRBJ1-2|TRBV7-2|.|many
TGTGCCAGCAGCGTACACGCTAACTATGGCTACACCTTC
CASSVHANYGYTF
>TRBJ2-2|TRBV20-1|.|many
TGCAGTGCTAAAGCGGAAAACACCGGGGAGCTGTTTTTT
CSAKAENTGELFF
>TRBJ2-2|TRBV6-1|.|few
TGTGCCAGCGCTGGGGGCGTTCATCTGAACACCGGGGAGCTGTTTTTT
CASAGGVHLNTGELFF
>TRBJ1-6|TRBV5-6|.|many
TGTGCCAGCCGCCTGAGCTCCTATAATTCACCCCTCCACTTT
CASRLSSYNSPLHF